Listed below are T cell receptor beta chains from one sample, sequenced in a study of T cell responses to AZD1222 COVID-19 vaccine. The method was immunoSEQ multiplex PCR; TCRdb's version includes in-frame clones alone and lacks a portion of them. The table lists 78,000 or so clones, 70% to 90% of them singletons. The sequencing here drew on peripheral blood, taken on day 0 of AZD1222 vaccination. These receptors all come from an adult in good health. Both conserved end residues are part of each CDR3. A D gene is named only where the DNA matches it firmly. Size values are once, few and many counts, or a class for expanded clones, and some rows have none.

abundance: .; j_gene: TRBJ2-7; d_gene: .; v_gene: TRBV4-3; len: 15; CDR3nt: TGCGCCAGCAGCCATTGCGGGACATCAACCTACGAGCAGTACTTC; CDR3aa: CASSHCGTSTYEQYF
abundance: .; j_gene: TRBJ1-2; d_gene: .; v_gene: TRBV4-3; len: 15; CDR3nt: TGCGCCAGCAGCCAAAGGACCGGAGGGCTCTATGGCTACACCTTC; CDR3aa: CASSQRTGGLYGYTF
abundance: few; j_gene: TRBJ2-7; d_gene: .; v_gene: TRBV2; len: 14; CDR3nt: TGTGCCCGCGCGGGATCCGCTTTCGGTGAGGAGCAGTACTTC; CDR3aa: CARAGSAFGEEQYF
abundance: .; j_gene: TRBJ1-3; d_gene: .; v_gene: TRBV28; len: 14; CDR3nt: TGTGCCAGCGGGGCCTGGACACGTGGAAACACCATATATTTT; CDR3aa: CASGAWTRGNTIYF
abundance: .; j_gene: TRBJ2-2; d_gene: .; v_gene: TRBV10-3; len: 14; CDR3nt: TGTGCCATCAGTGAGCCAGGGAACACCGGGGAGCTGTTTTTT; CDR3aa: CAISEPGNTGELFF
abundance: .; j_gene: TRBJ2-6; d_gene: .; v_gene: TRBV15; len: 13; CDR3nt: TGTGCCACCAGCAGGTCTGGGGCCAACGTCCTGACTTTC; CDR3aa: CATSRSGANVLTF
abundance: .; j_gene: TRBJ1-6; d_gene: TRBD1; v_gene: TRBV14; len: 19; CDR3nt: TGTGCCAGCAGCCAAGATGATCATGGGACAGGGCGTAATAATTCACCCCTCCACTTT; CDR3aa: CASSQDDHGTGRNNSPLHF
abundance: .; j_gene: TRBJ2-7; d_gene: .; v_gene: TRBV18; len: 15; CDR3nt: TGTGCCAGCTCACCGTCAGGTGGGGATACCTACGAGCAGTACTTC; CDR3aa: CASSPSGGDTYEQYF
abundance: .; j_gene: TRBJ2-3; d_gene: TRBD2; v_gene: TRBV4-1; len: 15; CDR3nt: TGCGCCAGCAGCCAGGGGACTAGCGCTACAGATACGCAGTATTTT; CDR3aa: CASSQGTSATDTQYF
abundance: .; j_gene: TRBJ1-1; d_gene: .; v_gene: TRBV14; len: 15; CDR3nt: TGTGCCAGCAGCCGAAGGGTAGAAACAAACACTGAAGCTTTCTTT; CDR3aa: CASSRRVETNTEAFF
abundance: .; j_gene: TRBJ2-5; d_gene: TRBD1; v_gene: TRBV5-5; len: 18; CDR3nt: TGTGCCAGCAGCTCCACCACCCGGGACAGGGTAAAGCAAGAGACCCAGTACTTC; CDR3aa: CASSSTTRDRVKQETQYF
abundance: .; j_gene: TRBJ2-7; d_gene: TRBD1; v_gene: TRBV10-3; len: 12; CDR3nt: TGTGCCATTACGACAGGGGGCGGGGAGCAGTACTTC; CDR3aa: CAITTGGGEQYF
abundance: .; j_gene: TRBJ2-3; d_gene: .; v_gene: TRBV29-1; len: 15; CDR3nt: TGCAGCGTTGAAGTCGGGCCAGGGGACACAGATACGCAGTATTTT; CDR3aa: CSVEVGPGDTDTQYF
abundance: .; j_gene: TRBJ1-5; d_gene: .; v_gene: TRBV11-2; len: 15; CDR3nt: TGTGCCAGCAGCTTAGGGGGAGGGCCCAATCAGCCCCAGCATTTT; CDR3aa: CASSLGGGPNQPQHF
abundance: .; j_gene: TRBJ1-1; d_gene: .; v_gene: TRBV7-9; len: 13; CDR3nt: TGTGCCAGCAGCTTCTTCGGGGGGGAAAAAGCTTTCTTT; CDR3aa: CASSFFGGEKAFF
abundance: .; j_gene: TRBJ2-3; d_gene: .; v_gene: TRBV20-1; len: 14; CDR3nt: TGCAGTGCTAGTGGGCAGGGCGAAACAGATACGCAGTATTTT; CDR3aa: CSASGQGETDTQYF
abundance: .; j_gene: TRBJ1-6; d_gene: TRBD1; v_gene: TRBV4-2; len: 15; CDR3nt: TGTGCCAGCAGCTTCCTTGGACAGGGCGATTCACCCCTCCACTTT; CDR3aa: CASSFLGQGDSPLHF
abundance: .; j_gene: TRBJ1-1; d_gene: .; v_gene: TRBV5-1; len: 14; CDR3nt: TGCGCCAGCACCAAGACAGGTACTAACACTGAAGCTTTCTTT; CDR3aa: CASTKTGTNTEAFF
abundance: .; j_gene: TRBJ2-7; d_gene: TRBD1; v_gene: TRBV19; len: 15; CDR3nt: TGTGCCAGCCGTCCACCCGGGACAGGGGTCTACGAGCAGTACTTC; CDR3aa: CASRPPGTGVYEQYF
abundance: .; j_gene: TRBJ2-7; d_gene: TRBD2; v_gene: TRBV28; len: 15; CDR3nt: TGTGCCAGCAGTTTGGGTAGCGGGCTACCCTACGAGCAGTACTTC; CDR3aa: CASSLGSGLPYEQYF
abundance: .; j_gene: TRBJ1-2; d_gene: .; v_gene: TRBV7-8; len: 15; CDR3nt: TGTGCCAGCAGCCAAGGGTACAGGGAAGGCTATGGCTACACCTTC; CDR3aa: CASSQGYREGYGYTF
abundance: .; j_gene: TRBJ2-7; d_gene: .; v_gene: TRBV3-1/TRBV3-2; len: 14; CDR3nt: TGTGCCAGCAGCCAAGGGGGCGCCGGGTTATCCCAGTACTTC; CDR3aa: CASSQGGAGLSQYF
abundance: .; j_gene: TRBJ1-5; d_gene: .; v_gene: TRBV28; len: 14; CDR3nt: TGTGCCAGCGGCCCGCGAGGTGGGGGTCAGCCCCAGCATTTT; CDR3aa: CASGPRGGGQPQHF
abundance: .; j_gene: TRBJ1-3; d_gene: .; v_gene: TRBV10-3; len: 14; CDR3nt: TGTGCCATCAACTCCCCCGAGGCTGGAAACACCATATATTTT; CDR3aa: CAINSPEAGNTIYF
abundance: .; j_gene: TRBJ2-1; d_gene: .; v_gene: TRBV7-9; len: 15; CDR3nt: TGTGCCAGCAGCTCCCGGGTGGGGGTCAACAATGAGCAGTTCTTC; CDR3aa: CASSSRVGVNNEQFF
abundance: .; j_gene: TRBJ2-7; d_gene: .; v_gene: TRBV18; len: 17; CDR3nt: TGTGCCAGCTCACCAAAGGATTCGGGGATAGGGTCCTACGAGCAGTACTTC; CDR3aa: CASSPKDSGIGSYEQYF
abundance: .; j_gene: TRBJ1-5; d_gene: TRBD1; v_gene: TRBV2; len: 15; CDR3nt: TGTGCCAGCAGGGGAGGGACAGCAAGCAATCAGCCCCAGCATTTT; CDR3aa: CASRGGTASNQPQHF
abundance: .; j_gene: TRBJ2-5; d_gene: .; v_gene: TRBV2; len: 15; CDR3nt: TGTGCCAGCAGCGACCTGAGGGGGGGTGGAGAGACCCAGTACTTC; CDR3aa: CASSDLRGGGETQYF
abundance: .; j_gene: TRBJ2-5; d_gene: .; v_gene: TRBV3-1/TRBV3-2; len: 16; CDR3nt: TGTGCCAGCAGCCAAGAAAGGGAGGACTTCCAAGAGACCCAGTACTTC; CDR3aa: CASSQEREDFQETQYF
abundance: .; j_gene: TRBJ1-4; d_gene: .; v_gene: TRBV28; len: 18; CDR3nt: TGTGCCAGCAGCCGACGGTCGGGGGCGCGGGGGGCGATTGAAAAACTGTTTTTT; CDR3aa: CASSRRSGARGAIEKLFF
abundance: .; j_gene: TRBJ2-5; d_gene: .; v_gene: TRBV9; len: 13; CDR3nt: TGTGCCAGCAGCGGGGGACATAAAGAGACCCAGTACTTC; CDR3aa: CASSGGHKETQYF
abundance: .; j_gene: TRBJ1-5; d_gene: TRBD1; v_gene: TRBV19; len: 15; CDR3nt: TGTGCCAGTAGTAGCCTAGGGGGCCCGGGTTGGCCCCAGCATTTT; CDR3aa: CASSSLGGPGWPQHF
abundance: .; j_gene: TRBJ2-6; d_gene: .; v_gene: TRBV9; len: 19; CDR3nt: TGTGCCAGCAGCGTAGCGGCCGGGGGCGAACGTTCTGGGGCCAACGTCCTGACTTTC; CDR3aa: CASSVAAGGERSGANVLTF
abundance: .; j_gene: TRBJ2-2; d_gene: TRBD2; v_gene: TRBV7-9; len: 18; CDR3nt: TGTGCCAGCAGCCCACGGGGGACTAGCGGGAAAAACACCGGGGAGCTGTTTTTT; CDR3aa: CASSPRGTSGKNTGELFF
abundance: .; j_gene: TRBJ1-5; d_gene: .; v_gene: TRBV7-6; len: 14; CDR3nt: TGTGCCAGCAGCTTAGGTCAGGGGAGTCAGCCCCAGCATTTT; CDR3aa: CASSLGQGSQPQHF
abundance: .; j_gene: TRBJ1-2; d_gene: .; v_gene: TRBV6-5; len: 15; CDR3nt: TGTGCCAGCAGTTACATGGGCAATTCAGCCTATGGCTACACCTTC; CDR3aa: CASSYMGNSAYGYTF
abundance: .; j_gene: TRBJ1-2; d_gene: TRBD1; v_gene: TRBV27; len: 14; CDR3nt: TGTGCCAGCAGTACCTGGGACAGGGGTCATGGCTACACCTTC; CDR3aa: CASSTWDRGHGYTF
abundance: .; j_gene: TRBJ1-1; d_gene: .; v_gene: TRBV5-8; len: 12; CDR3nt: TGTGCCAGCAGCTTGTTTTCCACTGAAGCTTTCTTT; CDR3aa: CASSLFSTEAFF
abundance: .; j_gene: TRBJ1-2; d_gene: TRBD1; v_gene: TRBV15; len: 15; CDR3nt: TGTGCCACCAGCTTACTGACAGGGAATAACTATGGCTACACCTTC; CDR3aa: CATSLLTGNNYGYTF
abundance: .; j_gene: TRBJ2-5; d_gene: TRBD2; v_gene: TRBV28; len: 15; CDR3nt: TGTGCCAGCAACCTGCTAGCGGGGGGGCCTGAGACCCAGTACTTC; CDR3aa: CASNLLAGGPETQYF
abundance: few; j_gene: TRBJ2-7; d_gene: .; v_gene: TRBV11-2; len: 13; CDR3nt: TGTGCCAGCAGCTTAGGACAGGTGGGCGAGCAGTACTTC; CDR3aa: CASSLGQVGEQYF
abundance: .; j_gene: TRBJ2-2; d_gene: .; v_gene: TRBV11-2; len: 13; CDR3nt: TGTGCCAGCAGCTTAAACCCCCAGGGGGAGCTGTTTTTT; CDR3aa: CASSLNPQGELFF
abundance: .; j_gene: TRBJ2-3; d_gene: .; v_gene: TRBV7-3; len: 13; CDR3nt: TGTGCCAGCAGCTTAGACGGAGCGGATACGCAGTATTTT; CDR3aa: CASSLDGADTQYF